This TCR beta chain was sequenced during a study of shared clonotypes between healthy human individuals. The CDR3 loop spans 15 amino acids. With V trimmed by 4 bases and J by 5 bases, 3 bases remained unmatched. Germline V gene sequence: CDR1 SGHDN, CDR2 FVKESK. The protocol was immunoSEQ multiplex PCR, while the TCRdb copy is restricted to in-frame clones and leaves out a portion. The sample includes about 480,000 clones, 75% to 85% of them seen just once. The sequence derives from a woman aged 35 to 49 in good health. Some clones in this sample may be carry-over from other donors' samples. The gene calls are TRBV14 and TRBJ2-1; the match to TRBD2 covers 12 bases. Input material: PBMCs. Here the CDR3 DNA reads TGTGCCAGCAGCCTTAGACTAGCGGGAGACAATGAGCAGTTCTTC. Its protein product is CASSLRLAGDNEQFF.